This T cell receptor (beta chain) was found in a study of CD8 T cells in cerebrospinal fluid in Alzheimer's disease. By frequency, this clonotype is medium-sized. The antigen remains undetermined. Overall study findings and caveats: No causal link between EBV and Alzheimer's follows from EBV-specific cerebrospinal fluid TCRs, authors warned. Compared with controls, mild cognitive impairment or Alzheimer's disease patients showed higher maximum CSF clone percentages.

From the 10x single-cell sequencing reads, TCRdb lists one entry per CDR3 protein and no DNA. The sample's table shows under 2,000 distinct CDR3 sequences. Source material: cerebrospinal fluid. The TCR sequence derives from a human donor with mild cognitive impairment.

The chain's CDR3 is CSASGLAQNTGELFF. V usage is TRBV20-1 and J usage is TRBJ2-2; TCRdb outputs TRBD2, but without DNA this stays unchecked. The CDR3 loop spans 15 amino acids. Germline CDR1 reads DFQATT; CDR2 reads SNEGSKA (reference sequence).